This T cell receptor (beta chain) was captured in a study of T cells expressing NK-cell markers. Study overall: Obtained from sorted CD3+CD56+NKG2C+, CD3+CD56+NKG2C- and CD3+CD56-NKG2C+ T cells were the TCR beta repertoires.

CDR3 length: 14 amino acids. Per the germline V gene, CDR1 is DFQATT and CDR2 is SNEGSKA (reference sequence). TCR beta cDNA was generated via 5'RACE template switching incorporating UMIs. TCRdb derives one entry per CDR3 protein from the 5' RACE reads, leaving out DNA. Its clone listing holds about 160,000 distinct CDR3 sequences. Input material: blood T cells: a sorted CD56 or NKG2C T cell subset, CD4+ or CD8+ T cells, or bulk PBMC T cells (not recorded which). The clonotype was recovered from a woman between 18 and 70 years old in good health. The chain employs TRBV20-1 and TRBJ1-2. CDR3 sequence: CSARERSANYGYTF.